The sequence of this T cell receptor (beta chain) was determined in a study of T cells in women clearing cervical HPV infection. The CDR3 length is 15 residues. Germline V gene lookup returns CDR1 DFQATT and CDR2 SNEGSKA (reference sequence). The method was immunoSEQ multiplex PCR; TCRdb's version includes in-frame clones alone and lacks a portion of them. This sample's clone table lists 34,000 or so clones. Concerning this clone itself: The sequence runs out 3 residues before the end of the CDR3; the remainder is reconstructed from the germline J gene.

This TCR came from a woman between 18 and 70 years old with a cervical HPV16 infection that either progressed to CIN3+ or cleared (not recorded which). The sample taken for sequencing was blood buffy coat. The chain has TRBV20-1 and TRBJ2-2; D unclear. CDR3 amino acids: CSARDRTGTNEKLFF. The sequenced part of the CDR3 DNA is TGCAGTGCTAGAGATAGAACGGGTACTAATGAAAAG.